These T cell receptor beta chains were read from a single sample in a study of immune heterogeneity within non-small cell lung tumors. TCRdb independently ran MiXCR on the multiplex PCR reads; one entry per CDR3 protein. The sample has 2,500 to 3,000 distinct CDR3 sequences, about a quarter seen once. Sequenced material: lung tumor tissue. These receptor sequences come from a female donor with non-small cell lung cancer. CDR3s include the opening cysteine and the closing phenylalanine or tryptophan. A D gene is named only where the DNA matches it firmly. A row's size may be missing; if present it is once, few, many or a size class.

D	size	length	V	J	DNA	CDR3
NA	few	13	TRBV15	TRBJ2-7	TGTGCCACCGGCAGAGATCCCTCAGACGAGCAGTACTTC	CATGRDPSDEQYF
TRBD1	NA	16	TRBV24-1	TRBJ2-5	TGTGCCACCAGTGACCCGACGACAGGGGAACAAGAGACCCAGTACTTC	CATSDPTTGEQETQYF
NA	NA	16	TRBV6-5	TRBJ1-2	TGTGCCAGCAGTTACTCGAACGGGGCGCGGTACTATGGCTACACCTTC	CASSYSNGARYYGYTF
TRBD1	large	15	TRBV2	TRBJ1-3	TGTGCCAGCAGATTACGGACAGGGTCTGGAAACACCATATATTTT	CASRLRTGSGNTIYF
NA	large	14	TRBV7-8	TRBJ1-4	TGTGCCAGCAGCTTAGAGGGTGGTCGGGAAAAACTGTTTTTT	CASSLEGGREKLFF
NA	NA	15	TRBV7-3	TRBJ2-3	TGTGCCAGCTGCTTAAACGCAGGACCCACAGATACGAAGTATTTT	CASCLNAGPTDTKYF
TRBD2	NA	17	TRBV5-1	TRBJ2-1	TGCGCCAGCAGCCCCGGACTAGCGGGGGGTAGATACAATGAGCAGTTCTTC	CASSPGLAGGRYNEQFF
NA	NA	13	TRBV18	TRBJ2-7	TGTGCCAGCTCCCCGGATGCCTACTACGAGCAGTACTTC	CASSPDAYYEQYF
NA	NA	14	TRBV24-1	TRBJ2-3	TGTGCCACCAGTGACAACCTGGGCACAGATACGCAGTATTTT	CATSDNLGTDTQYF
TRBD2	medium-sized	16	TRBV5-1	TRBJ2-7	TGCGCCAGCAGCCCACCTGGGACTAACAGTGCCTACGAGCAGTACTTC	CASSPPGTNSAYEQYF
TRBD1	NA	17	TRBV10-1	TRBJ2-2	TGCGCCAGCAGTGATAACAGGGGGCCACGTTTGGCCGGGGAGCTGTTTTTT	CASSDNRGPRLAGELFF
TRBD1	NA	14	TRBV5-1	TRBJ2-2	TGCGCCAGCAGCGCCGGACAGGACACCGGGGAGCTGTTTTTT	CASSAGQDTGELFF
NA	medium-sized	13	TRBV7-2	TRBJ1-2	TGTGCCAGCAGCCGGCCCCAGACCTATGGCTACACCTTC	CASSRPQTYGYTF
TRBD1	NA	16	TRBV24-1	TRBJ1-5	TGTGCCACCAGTGACTCCCGGACAGGGGAGTATCAGGCCCAGCATTTT	CATSDSRTGEYQAQHF
NA	NA	14	TRBV12-3/TRBV12-4	TRBJ1-1	TGTGCCAGCAGTTTAGCGCACGGGGACACTGAAGCTTTCTTT	CASSLAHGDTEAFF
NA	few	15	TRBV7-9	TRBJ2-1	TGTGCCAGCAGCATCCGGGACCGCTCCTACAATGAGCAGTTCTTC	CASSIRDRSYNEQFF
NA	medium-sized	12	TRBV6-1	TRBJ1-2	TGTGCCGTTTTCGGGGGTTGGCGTGGCTACACCTTC	CAVFGGWRGYTF
TRBD2	NA	14	TRBV20-1	TRBJ2-1	TGCAGTGCTAATAGCGGGACTGGAGTAAATGAGCAGTTCTTC	CSANSGTGVNEQFF
TRBD1	NA	13	TRBV28	TRBJ2-5	TGTGCCAGCAGTAAGACAGGGCCCTTGACCCAGTACTTC	CASSKTGPLTQYF
NA	few	15	TRBV15	TRBJ2-6	TGTGCCACCAGCACCAGTAGGGCGGGGGCCAACGTCCTGACTTTC	CATSTSRAGANVLTF
NA	few	17	TRBV27	TRBJ2-2	TGTGCCAGCAGTTTAGTTCCGGGGGCCGCGAACACCGGGGAGCTGTTTTTT	CASSLVPGAANTGELFF
NA	few	14	TRBV24-1	TRBJ2-1	TGTGCCACCAGTGAAGGGGGCTCCTACAATGAGCAGTTCTTC	CATSEGGSYNEQFF
NA	few	16	TRBV6-2/TRBV6-3	TRBJ2-1	TGTGCCAGCAGTTACCCGAGCTGGAGGGCCGACGATGAGCAGTTCTTC	CASSYPSWRADDEQFF
NA	few	14	TRBV20-1	TRBJ2-4	TGCAGTGCTAGAGTCCAGGGGGCCAAAAACATTCAGTACTTC	CSARVQGAKNIQYF
NA	NA	14	TRBV28	TRBJ2-5	TGTGCCAGCAGTCCCCCCCCTAGAAGGGAGACCCAGTACTTC	CASSPPPRRETQYF
TRBD2	few	16	TRBV9	TRBJ2-5	TGTGCCAGCAGCGTAGAGTCTAGCGGAGTCGGGGAGACCCAGTACTTC	CASSVESSGVGETQYF
NA	NA	14	TRBV7-2	TRBJ2-7	TGTGCCAGCAGCTTAGAGGAGAGTGCCTACGAGCAGTACTTC	CASSLEESAYEQYF
NA	NA	16	TRBV24-1	TRBJ2-3	TGTGCCACCAGTGATCCACAGAGCTCTAGCACAGATACGCAGTATTTT	CATSDPQSSSTDTQYF
TRBD2	NA	18	TRBV9	TRBJ2-1	TGTGCCAGCAGCGTAGATCCTGTGGGGACTAGCGGGAGAAATGAGCAGTTCTTC	CASSVDPVGTSGRNEQFF
TRBD2	few	18	TRBV11-2	TRBJ2-1	TGTGCCACCAGAGTGGGTGTGACTAGCGGGAGCAGGGACAATGAGCAGTTCTTC	CATRVGVTSGSRDNEQFF
TRBD1	medium-sized	13	TRBV19	TRBJ2-7	TGTGCCAGTAGTCTGACAGGGGACTACGAGCAGTACTTC	CASSLTGDYEQYF
NA	few	16	TRBV27	TRBJ1-2	TGTGCCAGCAGTTCCACCAGGACACTAGCTAACTATGGCTACACCTTC	CASSSTRTLANYGYTF
NA	medium-sized	15	TRBV9	TRBJ2-7	TGTGCCAGCAGCGGGTCACGGCAGGGATCCTACGAGCAGTACTTC	CASSGSRQGSYEQYF
NA	few	12	TRBV2	TRBJ1-4	TGTGCCAGCACCGGGGGCTGGGAAAAACTGTTTTTT	CASTGGWEKLFF
NA	medium-sized	14	TRBV24-1	TRBJ2-1	TGTGCCACCAGTGACCCTCGGGTAGCGCTCGAGCAGTTCTTC	CATSDPRVALEQFF
NA	few	12	TRBV20-1	TRBJ2-5	TGCAGTGCTAGGGACTGGCTAGAGACCCAGTACTTC	CSARDWLETQYF
TRBD1	few	13	TRBV5-1	TRBJ2-7	TGCGCCAGCAGACGGACAGGGGGCTACGAGCAGTACTTC	CASRRTGGYEQYF
NA	NA	15	TRBV10-1	TRBJ2-1	TGCGCCAGCAGTGATCGCGGGATGGGGTACAATGAGCAGTTCTTC	CASSDRGMGYNEQFF
NA	few	9	TRBV19	TRBJ1-2	TGTGCCAGTAGTAGTAAGGGCACCTTC	CASSSKGTF
NA	medium-sized	15	TRBV5-1	TRBJ2-7	TGCGCCAGCAGACGTGACATCTCACTCTCCTACGAGCAGTACTTC	CASRRDISLSYEQYF
NA	NA	14	TRBV24-1	TRBJ2-2	TGTGCCACCAGTGAACAGGGATACACCGGGGAGCTGTTTTTT	CATSEQGYTGELFF
NA	large	18	TRBV28	TRBJ1-1	TGTGCCAGCACCACTAGGGTATTGGCAGTGGGATCGAACACTGAAGCTTTCTTT	CASTTRVLAVGSNTEAFF
NA	few	14	TRBV20-1	TRBJ2-7	TGCAGTGCCGATCCGGGACCCGATCTGGACGAGCAGTACTTC	CSADPGPDLDEQYF
TRBD2	few	16	TRBV19	TRBJ2-1	TGTGCCAGTAGTATCCCGACTAGCGGGAGTACCAATGAGCAGTTCTTC	CASSIPTSGSTNEQFF
NA	NA	15	TRBV20-1	TRBJ2-1	TGCAGTGCTAGAGATCGAGTTGGGGCCTACAATGAGCAGTTCTTC	CSARDRVGAYNEQFF
TRBD2	NA	18	TRBV5-1	TRBJ2-2	TGCGCCAGCAGCTTGGGACTAGCGGGGGCATCGAACACCGGGGAGCTGTTTTTT	CASSLGLAGASNTGELFF
NA	few	14	TRBV25-1	TRBJ1-5	TGTGCCAGCAGTGAACATGATAGCAATCAGCCCCAGCATTTT	CASSEHDSNQPQHF
NA	medium-sized	14	TRBV19	TRBJ1-1	TGTGCCAGTAGTTCCTCCAACCTGAACACTGAAGCTTTCTTT	CASSSSNLNTEAFF
TRBD2	few	17	TRBV19	TRBJ2-3	TGTGCCAGTAGTTCCAGACTAGCGCGGTTGTACACAGATACGCAGTATTTT	CASSSRLARLYTDTQYF